This TCR beta chain was sequenced for a study of T-cell reconstitution after alpha-beta-depleted transplantation in children. Regarding the study as a whole: Expanded graft clones, several hundred of them, were reportedly the source of alpha-beta T cells about two months after transplant. One year post-transplant, T-cell counts and diversity were largely derived from T cells produced anew. Elevated TCRbeta diversity at day 60 was traced, in some patients, to surviving recipient T cells and thymic progenitors.

The authors prepared the TCRbeta library with unique molecular identifiers. Using its own MiXCR run on the PCR reads, TCRdb lists one record per CDR3 protein. This sample has about 610,000 distinct CDR3 sequences, with roughly a quarter found just once. About this clonotype itself: What it binds is not known.

V was shortened by 1 base and J by 8 bases, with 13 bases between the two germline ends. CDR3 length: 14 amino acids. Germline values: CDR1 SGHDT, CDR2 YYEEEE. This TCR was recovered from a boy under two years old with Wiskott-Aldrich syndrome, due to receive a stem cell transplant. This chain links TRBV5-6 with TRBJ2-1, with D unclear. The material was PBMCs, obtained before TCRalphabeta/CD19-depleted stem cell transplant. The CDR3 DNA reads as TGTGCCAGCAGCTTGTACGTAGGGTACCATGAGCAGTTCTTC. Protein product: CASSLYVGYHEQFF.